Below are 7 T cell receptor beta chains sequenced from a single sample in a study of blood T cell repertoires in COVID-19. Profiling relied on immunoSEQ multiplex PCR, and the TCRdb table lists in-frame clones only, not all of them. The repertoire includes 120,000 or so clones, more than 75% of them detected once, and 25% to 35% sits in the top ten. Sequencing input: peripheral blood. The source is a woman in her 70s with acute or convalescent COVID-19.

CDR3 loop: CASSPAGGRNQPQHF. In nucleotides, the CDR3 is TGTGCCAGCTCGCCTGCGGGAGGGCGAAATCAGCCCCAGCATTTT. The chain recombines TRBV18 with TRBJ1-5; D is unresolved. Germline values: CDR1 KGHSH, CDR2 LQKENI. Trimming removed 6 bases at V and 4 bases at J, with 16 bases between. The CDR3 has 15 amino acids.

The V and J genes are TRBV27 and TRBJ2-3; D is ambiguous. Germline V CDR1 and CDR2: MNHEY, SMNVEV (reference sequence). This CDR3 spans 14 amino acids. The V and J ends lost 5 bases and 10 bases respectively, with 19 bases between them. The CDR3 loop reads CASSPRSRSGSQYF. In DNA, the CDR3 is TGTGCCAGCAGTCCAAGAAGTAGGAGTGGCTCGCAGTATTTT.

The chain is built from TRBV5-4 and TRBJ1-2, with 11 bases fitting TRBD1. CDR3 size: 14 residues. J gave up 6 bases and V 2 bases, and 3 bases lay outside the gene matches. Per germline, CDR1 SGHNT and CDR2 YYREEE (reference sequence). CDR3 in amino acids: CASSFTDRGHGYTF. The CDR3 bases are TGTGCCAGCAGCTTTACGGACAGGGGGCATGGCTACACCTTC. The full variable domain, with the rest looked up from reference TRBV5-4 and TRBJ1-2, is ETGVTQSPTHLIKTRGQQVTLRCSSQSGHNTVSWYQQALGQGPQFIFQYYREEENGRGNFPPRFSGLQFPNYSSELNVNALELDDSALYLCASSFTDRGHGYTFGSGTRLTVV.

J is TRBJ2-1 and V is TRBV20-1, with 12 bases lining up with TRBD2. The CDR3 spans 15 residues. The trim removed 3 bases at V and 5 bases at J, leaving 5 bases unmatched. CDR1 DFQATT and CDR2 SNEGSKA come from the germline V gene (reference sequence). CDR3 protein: CSASPGLAGHNEQFF. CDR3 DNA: TGCAGTGCTAGTCCCGGACTAGCGGGGCACAATGAGCAGTTCTTC.

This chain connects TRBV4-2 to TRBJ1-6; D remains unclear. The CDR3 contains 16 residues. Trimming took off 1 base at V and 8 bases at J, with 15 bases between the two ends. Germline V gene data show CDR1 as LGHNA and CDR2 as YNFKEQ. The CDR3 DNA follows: TGTGCCAGCAGCCAAGTGGGATATGGGAGGGATTCACCCCTCCACTTT. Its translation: CASSQVGYGRDSPLHF.

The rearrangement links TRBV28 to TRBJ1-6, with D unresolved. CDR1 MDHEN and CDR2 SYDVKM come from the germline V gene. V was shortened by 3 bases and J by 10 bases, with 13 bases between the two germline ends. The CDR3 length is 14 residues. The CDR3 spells CASSLVQASSPLHF. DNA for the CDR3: TGTGCCAGCAGTTTGGTTCAGGCCAGCTCACCCCTCCACTTT. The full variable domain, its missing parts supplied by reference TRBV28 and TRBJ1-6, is DVKVTQSSRYLVKRTGEKVFLECVQDMDHENMFWYRQDPGLGLRLIYFSYDVKMKEKGDIPEGYSVSREKKERFSLILESASTNQTSMYLCASSLVQASSPLHFGNGTRLTVT.

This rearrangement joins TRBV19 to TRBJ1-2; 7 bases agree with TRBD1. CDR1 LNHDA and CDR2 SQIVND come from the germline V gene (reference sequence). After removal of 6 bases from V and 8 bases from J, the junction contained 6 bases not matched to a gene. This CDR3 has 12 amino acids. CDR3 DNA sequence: TGTGCCAGTAGGGGAACAGGGGACGGCTACACCTTC. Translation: CASRGTGDGYTF.